Listed here are 20 T cell receptor beta chains from one sample, sequenced in a study of blood T cell repertoires in COVID-19. Only in-frame clones appear in the TCRdb table, and some are missing; sequencing was by immunoSEQ multiplex PCR. The sample lists some 120,000 clones; about 88% were seen once. Sequencing input: peripheral blood. Receptor source: a woman of 80 years or more with acute or convalescent COVID-19.

V and J are TRBV10-1 and TRBJ1-1; TRBD1 is a possible D gene (5 bases). Germline loops: CDR1 WNHNN, CDR2 SYGVQD (reference sequence). This CDR3 spans 13 amino acids. V dropped 6 bases and J dropped 2 bases, with 10 bases sitting between them. The CDR3, as DNA: TGCGCCAGCAGAGACAGACTTAACACTGAAGCTTTCTTT. This codes for CASRDRLNTEAFF.

The J gene is TRBJ2-2, the V gene TRBV11-2; D is possibly TRBD1 (6 bases). Trimming removed 3 bases at V and 2 bases at J, with 10 bases between. This CDR3 comprises 15 residues. The germline V gene encodes CDR1 SGHAT and CDR2 FQNNGV. In DNA form, the CDR3 reads TGTGCCAGCAGCTTCAGCAGGGGAAACACCGGGGAGCTGTTTTTT. This codes for CASSFSRGNTGELFF.

The chain recombines TRBV11-2 with TRBJ1-1; D not resolved. Per germline, CDR1 SGHAT and CDR2 FQNNGV. V dropped 6 bases and J dropped 5 bases, with 10 bases sitting between them. CDR3 size: 12 residues. The CDR3 is CASRLWRTEAFF. CDR3 bases: TGTGCCAGCAGACTCTGGAGGACTGAAGCTTTCTTT.

The chain combines TRBV6-5 with TRBJ1-2; a possible D gene is TRBD1 (5 bases). V dropped 7 bases and J dropped 8 bases, with 17 bases sitting between them. There are 13 residues in the CDR3. Germline assignment: CDR1 MNHEY and CDR2 SVGAGI. The CDR3 loop reads CASNRQLDEGYTF. Here the CDR3 DNA reads TGTGCCAGCAATCGACAGCTTGACGAGGGCTACACCTTC.

The chain has TRBV7-3 and TRBJ2-3; the match to TRBD2 covers 7 bases. The V and J ends lost 4 bases and 1 base, in that order; junction bases with no gene match: 5. The length of the CDR3 is 15 residues. CDR1 and CDR2 from the germline V gene are SGHTA and FQGTGA. The DNA for the CDR3 is TGTGCCAGCAGCTCGGGAGGAGCAGGCACAGATACGCAGTATTTT. Protein: CASSSGGAGTDTQYF.

J is TRBJ2-1 and V is TRBV6-5; 9 bases fit TRBD1. Germline V gene data show CDR1 as MNHEY and CDR2 as SVGAGI. J was trimmed by 7 bases and V by 6 bases; bases with no gene match: 1. This CDR3 contains 12 residues. CDR3 coding DNA: TGTGCCAGCAGACAGGGGGCTAATGAGCAGTTCTTC. Its translation is CASRQGANEQFF.

This clone occurred once. The V gene is TRBV14, the J gene TRBJ1-4, with TRBD1 identical over 12 bases. This CDR3 region has 18 residues. Trimming took 4 bases from V and 3 from J; bases not matched to a gene: 9. Germline V gene data show CDR1 as SGHDN and CDR2 as FVKESK. The CDR3: CASSPKTGTGGSNEKLFF. DNA of the CDR3: TGTGCCAGCAGCCCTAAGACCGGGACAGGGGGCTCTAATGAAAAACTGTTTTTT.

The chain combines TRBV14 with TRBJ1-6; D unclear. Per the germline V gene, CDR1 is SGHDN and CDR2 is FVKESK. V shed 1 base and J shed 10 bases, with 8 bases lying between them. This CDR3 has 13 residues. CDR3 loop: CASSQVRGSPLHF. The CDR3 DNA is TGTGCCAGCAGCCAAGTTAGAGGCTCACCCCTCCACTTT.

This clone appeared a few times. The chain recombines TRBV4-2 with TRBJ2-2; TRBD2 matches 11 bases. CDR1 is LGHNA, CDR2 YNFKEQ, per germline. The trim removed 0 bases at V and 6 bases at J, leaving 3 bases unmatched. This CDR3 contains 16 residues. This chain's CDR3 is CASSQETSGGSGELFF. CDR3 nucleotides: TGTGCCAGCAGCCAAGAAACTAGCGGGGGTTCCGGGGAGCTGTTTTTT.

V gene TRBV20-1 combines with J gene TRBJ1-5; perhaps TRBD1 as D (5 bases). Between the trimmed V and J ends, which lost 3 bases and 7 bases, there was a span of 13 bases. Germline assignment: CDR1 DFQATT and CDR2 SNEGSKA (reference sequence). This CDR3 has 13 residues. CDR3 sequence: CSASLRGGQPQHF. The DNA for the CDR3 is TGCAGTGCTAGTTTGAGGGGAGGGCAGCCCCAGCATTTT.

This chain links TRBV29-1 with TRBJ2-1; 8 bases agree with TRBD1. The CDR3 length is 11 residues. V shed 4 bases and J 12 bases; nucleotides not matched to a gene: 5. CDR1 is SQVTM, CDR2 ANQGSEA, per germline. The CDR3 is CSVVGDRGQFF. The CDR3 nucleotides read TGCAGCGTTGTAGGAGACAGGGGGCAGTTCTTC.

The chain employs TRBV18 and TRBJ2-1; the match to TRBD2 covers 11 bases. The J segment lost 5 bases and the V segment lost 1 base, leaving 4 bases of the junction unmatched. The CDR3 consists of 16 residues. The germline V gene encodes CDR1 KGHSH and CDR2 LQKENI. CDR3 nucleotides: TGTGCCAGCTCACCACAACTAGCGGGGGTCAACAATGAGCAGTTCTTC. The encoded protein is CASSPQLAGVNNEQFF.

V gene TRBV12-5 combines with J gene TRBJ1-1; 10 nucleotides match TRBD1. Germline CDR1 and CDR2: LGHNT and FRNRAP. The CDR3 consists of 15 residues. J was trimmed by 5 bases and V by 5 bases; bases with no gene match: 8. The CDR3 loop reads CASGKRRDRGTEAFF. CDR3 coding DNA: TGTGCTAGTGGTAAACGGAGGGACAGGGGAACTGAAGCTTTCTTT.

The chain carries TRBV9 and TRBJ2-6; maybe TRBD1 (6 bases). V was cut by 3 bases and J by 0 bases, with 10 bases left in between. The length of the CDR3 is 16 residues. CDR1 and CDR2 (germline): SGDLS, YYNGEE. Here the CDR3 DNA reads TGTGCCAGCAGCGAGACAGGAAACTCTGGGGCCAACGTCCTGACTTTC. Protein: CASSETGNSGANVLTF.

The rearrangement uses TRBV5-1 and TRBJ2-1; the D is unclear. The germline V and J ends were trimmed by 4 bases and 7 bases, with 9 bases remaining between them. The CDR3 contains 12 residues. Germline loops: CDR1 SGHRS, CDR2 YFSETQ. The CDR3: CASSPGRNEQFF. DNA of the CDR3: TGCGCCAGCAGCCCGGGTCGGAATGAGCAGTTCTTC.

The chain employs TRBV18 and TRBJ2-2; 8 positions agree with TRBD1. Germline V CDR1 and CDR2: KGHSH, LQKENI. This CDR3 spans 16 amino acids. Losses at the gene ends were 2 bases for V and 7 bases for J; bases not matched to a gene: 9. In nucleotides, the CDR3 is TGTGCCAGCTCACCAGACCCCGGACAGGGTTTCGGGGAGCTGTTTTTT. The encoded protein is CASSPDPGQGFGELFF.

The V gene is TRBV5-1, the J gene TRBJ2-2, with a tentative D call TRBD2 (5 bases). From germline, CDR1 is SGHRS and CDR2 YFSETQ. CDR3 length: 15 amino acids. Trimming took off 0 bases at V and 4 bases at J, with 10 bases between the two ends. In DNA, the CDR3 is TGCGCCAGCAGCTTGGACGCCGGGATCACCGGGGAGCTGTTTTTT. Translated: CASSLDAGITGELFF.

The chain has TRBV7-9 and TRBJ1-4, with TRBD1 matching 10 bases. Germline V gives CDR1 SEHNR, CDR2 FQNEAQ (reference sequence). The trim removed 6 bases at V and 6 bases at J, leaving 10 bases unmatched. The CDR3 is 16 residues long. CDR3 in DNA: TGTGCCAGCAGGCACGCTCCCGGGACAGGGGATGAAAAACTGTTTTTT. Amino acids: CASRHAPGTGDEKLFF.

The rearrangement joins TRBV10-3 to TRBJ1-1; D unclear. V lost 10 bases and J 7 bases, leaving 16 bases between the germline ends. The CDR3 is 12 residues long. From germline, CDR1 is ENHRY and CDR2 SYGVKD. The CDR3 sequence is CATTREKGEAFF. The CDR3 nucleotides are TGTGCCACTACACGGGAAAAGGGTGAAGCTTTCTTT.

This clone was counted a single time. V usage is TRBV28 and J usage is TRBJ2-7; D not certain. Germline-derived CDR1 and CDR2 are MDHEN and SYDVKM. The CDR3 runs to 16 residues. V was shortened by 1 base and J by 0 bases, with 13 bases between the two germline ends. The CDR3 nucleotides read TGTGCCAGCAGTTTATCGGTCAAATTCCCCTCCTACGAGCAGTACTTC. This sequence encodes CASSLSVKFPSYEQYF.